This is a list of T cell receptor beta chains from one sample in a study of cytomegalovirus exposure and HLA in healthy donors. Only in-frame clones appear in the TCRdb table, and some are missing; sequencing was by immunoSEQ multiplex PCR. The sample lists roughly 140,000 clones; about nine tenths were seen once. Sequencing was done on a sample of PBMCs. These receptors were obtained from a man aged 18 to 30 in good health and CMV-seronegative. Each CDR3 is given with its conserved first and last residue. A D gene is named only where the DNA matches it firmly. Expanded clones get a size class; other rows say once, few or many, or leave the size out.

CDR3aa: CASSSSFSGELFF
CDR3nt: TGTGCCAGCAGTTCTAGCTTTTCCGGGGAGCTGTTTTTT
abundance: .
j_gene: TRBJ2-2
v_gene: TRBV7-9
d_gene: .

CDR3aa: CASSPASGGSSDEQYF
CDR3nt: TGCGCCAGCAGCCCCGCTTCTGGGGGCAGTAGCGACGAGCAGTACTTC
abundance: once
j_gene: TRBJ2-7
v_gene: TRBV4-1
d_gene: .

CDR3aa: CASSQGAGPINYGYTF
CDR3nt: TGCGCCAGCAGCCAAGGGGCGGGACCAATTAACTATGGCTACACCTTC
abundance: .
j_gene: TRBJ1-2
v_gene: TRBV4-3
d_gene: .

CDR3aa: CASNLAGEVGELFF
CDR3nt: TGCGCCAGCAACCTCGCGGGGGAGGTCGGGGAGCTGTTTTTT
abundance: .
j_gene: TRBJ2-2
v_gene: TRBV5-1
d_gene: TRBD2

CDR3aa: CSALTGNEQFF
CDR3nt: TGCAGCGCCCTGACAGGGAATGAGCAGTTCTTC
abundance: .
j_gene: TRBJ2-1
v_gene: TRBV29-1
d_gene: TRBD1

CDR3aa: CASGMSSSGGLNQPQHF
CDR3nt: TGTGCCAGCGGTATGTCATCTTCCGGGGGGCTGAATCAGCCCCAGCATTTT
abundance: .
j_gene: TRBJ1-5
v_gene: TRBV5-5
d_gene: .

CDR3aa: CATGHSNEKLFF
CDR3nt: TGTGCCACGGGACACTCTAATGAAAAACTGTTTTTT
abundance: .
j_gene: TRBJ1-4
v_gene: TRBV5-4
d_gene: .

CDR3aa: CASTQGRDEQFF
CDR3nt: TGTGCCAGCACCCAAGGGAGGGATGAGCAGTTCTTC
abundance: .
j_gene: TRBJ2-1
v_gene: TRBV27
d_gene: TRBD2

CDR3aa: CASRLAPSSYNEQFF
CDR3nt: TGTGCAAGTCGCTTAGCGCCCAGCTCCTACAATGAGCAGTTCTTC
abundance: .
j_gene: TRBJ2-1
v_gene: TRBV12-2
d_gene: .

CDR3aa: CASSFEMGAETQYF
CDR3nt: TGTGCCAGCAGCTTCGAGATGGGGGCAGAGACCCAGTACTTC
abundance: .
j_gene: TRBJ2-5
v_gene: TRBV7-9
d_gene: .

CDR3aa: CASSRSPTGEIAGYTF
CDR3nt: TGCGCCAGCAGCCGAAGTCCAACAGGGGAAATTGCTGGCTACACCTTC
abundance: .
j_gene: TRBJ1-2
v_gene: TRBV4-1
d_gene: TRBD1

CDR3aa: CASSFRDRANEQYF
CDR3nt: TGTGCCAGCAGTTTTAGGGACAGGGCCAACGAGCAGTACTTC
abundance: .
j_gene: TRBJ2-7
v_gene: TRBV27
d_gene: TRBD1

CDR3aa: CASSSDRVQGYTF
CDR3nt: TGTGCCAGCAGCTCCGACAGGGTACAGGGCTACACCTTC
abundance: .
j_gene: TRBJ1-2
v_gene: TRBV7-2
d_gene: TRBD1

CDR3aa: CASSLGGTALNEKLFF
CDR3nt: TGTGCCAGCAGCTTGGGTGGGACAGCCCTTAATGAAAAACTGTTTTTT
abundance: .
j_gene: TRBJ1-4
v_gene: TRBV5-6
d_gene: TRBD1

CDR3aa: CASSIATGGAQTQYF
CDR3nt: TGTGCCAGTAGTATAGCCACAGGGGGCGCGCAGACCCAGTACTTC
abundance: once
j_gene: TRBJ2-5
v_gene: TRBV19
d_gene: TRBD1

CDR3aa: CASSLSPSSGNTIYF
CDR3nt: TGTGCCAGCAGCTTGTCCCCGAGCTCTGGAAACACCATATATTTT
abundance: .
j_gene: TRBJ1-3
v_gene: TRBV7-9
d_gene: .

CDR3aa: CASSPGGYEKLFF
CDR3nt: TGTGCCAGTAGTCCGGGGGGATATGAAAAACTGTTTTTT
abundance: .
j_gene: TRBJ1-4
v_gene: TRBV19
d_gene: .

CDR3aa: CAGGQPQHF
CDR3nt: TGTGCCGGGGGGCAGCCCCAGCATTTT
abundance: .
j_gene: TRBJ1-5
v_gene: TRBV19
d_gene: .

CDR3aa: CASCTTTYQPQHF
CDR3nt: TGTGCCAGCTGTACTACCACGTATCAGCCCCAGCATTTT
abundance: .
j_gene: TRBJ1-5
v_gene: TRBV2
d_gene: .

CDR3aa: CASSVALEGSDTEAFF
CDR3nt: TGTGCCAGCAGCGTAGCGTTGGAGGGGAGCGACACTGAAGCTTTCTTT
abundance: once
j_gene: TRBJ1-1
v_gene: TRBV9
d_gene: .

CDR3aa: CASSLGAFGFSGANVLTF
CDR3nt: TGCGCCAGCAGCTTGGGGGCATTTGGTTTCTCTGGGGCCAACGTCCTGACTTTC
abundance: .
j_gene: TRBJ2-6
v_gene: TRBV5-1
d_gene: .

CDR3aa: CAISESWASGANVLTF
CDR3nt: TGTGCCATCAGTGAGTCGTGGGCCTCTGGGGCCAACGTCCTGACTTTC
abundance: .
j_gene: TRBJ2-6
v_gene: TRBV10-3
d_gene: .

CDR3aa: CALTQVAGLTGELFF
CDR3nt: TGTGCCCTGACCCAGGTGGCAGGGCTGACCGGGGAGCTGTTTTTT
abundance: .
j_gene: TRBJ2-2
v_gene: TRBV30
d_gene: .